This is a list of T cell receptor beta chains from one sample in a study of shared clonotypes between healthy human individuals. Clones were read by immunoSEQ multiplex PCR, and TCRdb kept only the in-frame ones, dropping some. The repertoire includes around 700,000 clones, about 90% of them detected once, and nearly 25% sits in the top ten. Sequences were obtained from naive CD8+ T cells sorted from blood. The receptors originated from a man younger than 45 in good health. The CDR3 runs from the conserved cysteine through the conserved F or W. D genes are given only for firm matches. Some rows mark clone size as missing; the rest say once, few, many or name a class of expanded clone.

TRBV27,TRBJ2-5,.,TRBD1,CASRQETGLQETQYF,TGTGCCAGCAGGCAAGAGACAGGGCTCCAAGAGACCCAGTACTTC
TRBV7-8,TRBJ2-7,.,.,CASSSGASYEQYF,TGTGCCAGCAGCTCGGGCGCCTCCTACGAGCAGTACTTC
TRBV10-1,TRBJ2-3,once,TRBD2,CASTNAGGTQYF,TGCGCCAGCACCAATGCGGGAGGAACGCAGTATTTT
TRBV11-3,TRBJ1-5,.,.,CASSFKGQPQHF,TGTGCCAGCAGCTTTAAGGGCCAGCCCCAGCATTTT
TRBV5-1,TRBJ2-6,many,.,CARRAGANVLTF,TGCGCCAGGAGGGCCGGGGCCAACGTCCTGACTTTC
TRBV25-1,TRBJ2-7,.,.,CASSELAARGRNEQYF,TGTGCCAGCAGTGAATTGGCGGCACGGGGGCGGAACGAGCAGTACTTC
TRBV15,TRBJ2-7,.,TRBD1,CATSRGPGQGSYEQYF,TGTGCCACCAGCAGAGGTCCGGGACAGGGCTCCTACGAGCAGTACTTC
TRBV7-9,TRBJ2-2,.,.,CASSQTGWTGELFF,TGTGCCAGCAGCCAAACAGGGTGGACCGGGGAGCTGTTTTTT
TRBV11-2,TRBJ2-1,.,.,CASSLDILANLLNEQFF,TGTGCCAGCAGCTTAGATATCCTAGCGAACCTTCTAAATGAGCAGTTCTTC
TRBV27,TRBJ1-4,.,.,CASSFGMNEKLFF,TGTGCCAGCAGTTTCGGGATGAATGAAAAACTGTTTTTT
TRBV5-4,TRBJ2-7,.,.,CASSFRTGLDYEQYF,TGTGCCAGCAGCTTTAGAACAGGGTTGGACTACGAGCAGTACTTC
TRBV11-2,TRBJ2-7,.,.,CASSLEVLETYEQYF,TGTGCCAGCAGCTTAGAAGTTCTGGAAACCTACGAGCAGTACTTC
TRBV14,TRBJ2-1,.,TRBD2,CASSQALAGGYNEQFF,TGTGCCAGCAGCCAAGCCTTAGCGGGAGGGTACAATGAGCAGTTCTTC
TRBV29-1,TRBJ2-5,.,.,CSVAGRQETQYF,TGCAGCGTTGCAGGGCGACAAGAGACCCAGTACTTC
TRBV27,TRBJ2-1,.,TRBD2,CASTAGGLNEQFF,TGTGCCAGTACGGCGGGAGGACTCAATGAGCAGTTCTTC
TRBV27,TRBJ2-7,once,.,CASSLGPRDEQYF,TGTGCCAGCAGTTTGGGCCCTCGGGACGAGCAGTACTTC
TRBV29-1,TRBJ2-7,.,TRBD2,CSVEVGWGTSGYEQYF,TGCAGCGTTGAAGTCGGATGGGGGACTAGCGGATACGAGCAGTACTTC
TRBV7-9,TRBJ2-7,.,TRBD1,CASSEAGTGLYEQYF,TGTGCCAGCAGCGAAGCCGGGACAGGACTTTACGAGCAGTACTTC
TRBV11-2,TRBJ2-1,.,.,CASSHGGRGWNEQFF,TGTGCCAGCAGCCATGGTGGGAGAGGGTGGAATGAGCAGTTCTTC
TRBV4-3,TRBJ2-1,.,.,CASSQGREGGNEQFF,TGCGCCAGCAGCCAAGGGAGGGAAGGTGGCAATGAGCAGTTCTTC
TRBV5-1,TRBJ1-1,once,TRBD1,CASSLTGARADIMNTEAFF,TGCGCCAGCAGCTTGACAGGGGCCCGAGCCGATATCATGAACACTGAAGCTTTCTTT
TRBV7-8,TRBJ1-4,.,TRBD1,CASSSYRQGHEKLFF,TGTGCCAGCAGCTCGTACAGACAGGGTCATGAAAAACTGTTTTTT
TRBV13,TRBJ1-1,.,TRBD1,CASRPGTGKTEAFF,TGTGCCAGCAGGCCCGGGACAGGGAAGACTGAAGCTTTCTTT
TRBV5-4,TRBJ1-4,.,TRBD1,CASSLVGRGQEKLFF,TGTGCCAGCAGCTTGGTAGGCAGGGGGCAAGAAAAACTGTTTTTT
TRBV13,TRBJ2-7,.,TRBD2,CASSQGTSYEQYF,TGTGCCAGCAGCCAAGGGACTAGCTACGAGCAGTACTTC
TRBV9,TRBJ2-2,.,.,CASSGRGVAELTGELFF,TGTGCCAGCAGCGGCCGTGGTGTAGCGGAACTCACCGGGGAGCTGTTTTTT
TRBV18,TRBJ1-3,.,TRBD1,CASSQGQISGNTIYF,TGTGCCAGCTCACAGGGACAGATCTCTGGAAACACCATATATTTT
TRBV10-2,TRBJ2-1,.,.,CASSESSLEFF,TGCGCCAGCAGTGAGTCGAGTTTAGAATTCTTC
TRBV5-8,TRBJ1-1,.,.,CASSLVVGGTTEAFF,TGTGCCAGCAGCTTGGTTGTGGGGGGGACCACTGAAGCTTTCTTT
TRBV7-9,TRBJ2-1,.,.,CASSTRDEQFF,TGTGCCAGCAGCACCAGGGACGAGCAGTTCTTC
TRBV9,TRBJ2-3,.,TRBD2,CASSSGLSDTDTQYF,TGTGCCAGCAGCTCGGGACTATCGGACACAGATACGCAGTATTTT
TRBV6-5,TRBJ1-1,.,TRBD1,CASSGGTGGTEAFF,TGTGCCAGCAGTGGGGGGACAGGGGGCACTGAAGCTTTCTTT
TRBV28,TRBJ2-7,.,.,CASSLEGLVRYEQYF,TGTGCCAGCAGTTTAGAAGGTCTAGTGAGGTACGAGCAGTACTTC
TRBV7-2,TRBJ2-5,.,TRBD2,CASSLALAGVETQYF,TGTGCCAGCAGCTTAGCCCTAGCGGGAGTGGAGACCCAGTACTTC